Each of the 24 T cell receptor beta chains below was sequenced from the same sample in a study of T cell responses to AZD1222 COVID-19 vaccine. Sequenced by immunoSEQ multiplex PCR; TCRdb stores in-frame clones only, minus some. The data contain under 150,000 clones, 88% of them singletons. The source material was peripheral blood, sampled 28 days after the second AZD1222 dose. Source of these receptors: an adult who received the AZD1222 COVID-19 vaccine.

The J gene is TRBJ1-2, the V gene TRBV7-9; D gene uncertain. Germline V CDR1 and CDR2: SEHNR, FQNEAQ (reference sequence). V lost 4 bases, J lost 4 bases, and 1 base lay in between. The length of the CDR3 is 10 residues. The CDR3 here is CASSSYGYTF. The CDR3 nucleotides read TGTGCCAGCAGCTCCTATGGCTACACCTTC. The full variable domain, with the rest looked up from reference TRBV7-9 and TRBJ1-2, is DTGVSQNPRHKITKRGQNVTFRCDPISEHNRLYWYRQTLGQGPEFLTYFQNEAQLEKSRLLSDRFSAERPKGSFSTLEIQRTEQGDSAMYLCASSSYGYTFGSGTRLTVV.

The chain employs TRBV5-8 and TRBJ2-1; no definite D call. The germline CDR1 and CDR2 sequences are SGHTS and YDEGEE. This CDR3 contains 12 residues. The V and J ends lost 0 bases and 7 bases respectively, with 5 bases between them. The CDR3 nucleotides read TGTGCCAGCAGCTTGGAGGATAATGAGCAGTTCTTC. Its translation: CASSLEDNEQFF.

The chain combines TRBV6-5 with TRBJ1-2, with D unresolved. Germline V gene data show CDR1 as MNHEY and CDR2 as SVGAGI. CDR3 size: 15 residues. Trimming took 0 bases from V and 5 from J, leaving 13 bases between them. CDR3 in amino acids: CASSYSTDGRYGYTF. CDR3 in DNA: TGTGCCAGCAGTTACTCGACGGACGGTAGATATGGCTACACCTTC.

The chain is built from TRBV5-1 and TRBJ2-2; D call uncertain. V was pared by 4 bases and J by 7 bases, with 11 bases between. From germline, CDR1 is SGHRS and CDR2 YFSETQ. The CDR3 sequence is 13 residues long. The CDR3 loop is CASSTLSGGELFF. The CDR3 DNA is TGCGCCAGCAGCACCCTTTCGGGCGGGGAGCTGTTTTTT.

The chain carries TRBV6-5 and TRBJ1-1; D unresolved. The length of the CDR3 is 16 residues. Germline CDR1 MNHEY, CDR2 SVGAGI. Trimming took off 0 bases at V and 4 bases at J, with 15 bases between the two ends. The CDR3 here is CASSYSPAWAGTEAFF. The CDR3, as DNA: TGTGCCAGCAGTTACTCGCCCGCTTGGGCGGGCACTGAAGCTTTCTTT.

This clone was counted between two and nine times. The chain has TRBV7-9 and TRBJ1-4; D is possibly TRBD1 (6 bases). The CDR3 has 15 amino acids. The germline V gene has CDR1 SEHNR and CDR2 FQNEAQ (reference sequence). The V end lost 6 bases, the J end lost 7 bases, and 18 bases lay between the germline ends. The DNA of the CDR3 is TGTGCCAGCAGGACCGGGACGTTCAGGGGTGAAAAACTGTTTTTT. It specifies CASRTGTFRGEKLFF.

This clone appeared a few times. The chain has TRBV19 and TRBJ1-4; D may be TRBD1 (6 bases). V lost 5 bases, J lost 4 bases, and 14 bases lay in between. Germline assignment: CDR1 LNHDA and CDR2 SQIVND (reference sequence). The CDR3 has 15 amino acids. The CDR3 nucleotides read TGTGCCAGTAGTCTCAGGACAGAGAATAATGAAAAACTGTTTTTT. Translating it yields CASSLRTENNEKLFF.

The count of this clone is one. The V gene is TRBV25-1, the J gene TRBJ1-2; tentatively, D is TRBD1 (6 bases). Trimming removed 6 bases at V and 2 bases at J, with 13 bases between. The CDR3 contains 14 residues. Germline V gene data show CDR1 as MGHDK and CDR2 as SYGVNS. CDR3 amino acids: CASRPTGGNYGYTF. The CDR3 region has the DNA TGTGCCAGCAGACCGACAGGAGGAAACTATGGCTACACCTTC.

This clone was detected once. The V gene is TRBV27, the J gene TRBJ1-2; possible D gene TRBD1, 6 bases. The CDR3 contains 13 residues. Trimming left V 8 bases short and J 7 bases short, with 17 bases between. Germline CDR1 is MNHEY and CDR2 is SMNVEV (reference sequence). For the CDR3, the DNA is TGTGCCAGCGCCCCCCGGGGGGGCGGTGGCTACACCTTC. Amino acid sequence: CASAPRGGGGYTF.

This clone was seen a single time. The rearrangement uses TRBV3-1 (or the pseudogene TRBV3-2) and TRBJ2-5; 10 nucleotides align to TRBD2. CDR3 length equals 17 residues. Trimming removed 7 bases from V and 2 bases from J; junction bases left unmatched: 13. Germline CDR1 reads LGHDT; CDR2 reads YNNKEL (reference sequence). CDR3 bases: TGTGCCAGCACCCTGCTACAGCGGGGGGGCCTTCAAGAGACCCAGTACTTC. This codes for CASTLLQRGGLQETQYF.

The V call is TRBV12-3 or TRBV12-4, the J call TRBJ2-1, with a weak D call TRBD2 (5 bases). V was pared by 5 bases and J by 9 bases, with 11 bases between. The CDR3 spans 12 residues. The CDR3 loop reads CASSLTAGEQFF. The CDR3 coding sequence is TGTGCCAGCAGTCTAACCGCGGGTGAGCAGTTCTTC.

The chain carries TRBV3-1 (or the pseudogene TRBV3-2) and TRBJ1-3, with 9 bases that match TRBD1. The CDR3 covers 16 residues. V lost 3 bases and J lost 0; bases outside the gene matches: 3. The germline CDR1 and CDR2 sequences are LGHDT and YNNKEL (reference sequence). CDR3 in amino acids: CASSHWTGDSGNTIYF. As DNA, the CDR3 is TGTGCCAGCAGCCACTGGACAGGGGACTCTGGAAACACCATATATTTT.

The chain employs TRBV18 and TRBJ1-4; a possible D gene is TRBD1 (6 bases). The CDR3 spans 14 residues. Per the germline V gene, CDR1 is KGHSH and CDR2 is LQKENI. Trimming shortened V by 6 bases and J by 5 bases, and 13 bases separated the two germline ends. The CDR3 here is CASSPGTINEKLFF. The CDR3 region has the DNA TGTGCCAGCTCCCCCGGGACAATCAATGAAAAACTGTTTTTT.

The chain carries TRBV19 and TRBJ2-5; the match to TRBD2 covers 10 bases. The CDR3 consists of 15 residues. Germline CDR1 and CDR2: LNHDA and SQIVND (reference sequence). Trimming removed 6 bases from V and 1 base from J; junction bases left unmatched: 5. In nucleotides, the CDR3 is TGTGCCAGTAGAGCGGGAGGGACAGGCCAAGAGACCCAGTACTTC. Protein sequence: CASRAGGTGQETQYF.

The chain employs TRBV10-3 and TRBJ2-6; D may be TRBD2 (7 bases). Germline lookup yields CDR1 ENHRY and CDR2 SYGVKD. V lost 4 bases and J 0 bases, leaving 16 bases between the germline ends. The CDR3 runs 18 residues. This CDR3 reads CAISAAQGRASGANVLTF. Written as DNA, the CDR3 is TGTGCCATCAGTGCCGCGCAGGGGAGGGCCTCTGGGGCCAACGTCCTGACTTTC.

The chain is built from TRBV6-5 and TRBJ2-7; either TRBD1 or TRBD2 may fit D (6 bases each). V was cut by 8 bases and J by 6 bases, with 20 bases left in between. The germline CDR1 and CDR2 sequences are MNHEY and SVGAGI. The CDR3 is made up of 14 amino acids. The DNA for the CDR3 is TGTGCCAGCCGAGGAGGGGGTTTCAACGTCGAGCAGTACTTC. Protein sequence: CASRGGGFNVEQYF.

J is TRBJ1-2 and V is TRBV28, with 9 bases matching TRBD1. Trimming at V came to 11 bases and at J to 8 bases, leaving 12 bases not matched to a gene. CDR3 size: 13 residues. Germline V gene lookup returns CDR1 MDHEN and CDR2 SYDVKM. The CDR3 loop is CAWGQGPLKGYTF. DNA of the CDR3: TGTGCCTGGGGACAGGGACCTCTAAAGGGCTACACCTTC.

V is TRBV5-6 and J is TRBJ2-2; TRBD2 agrees at 8 bases. CDR1 SGHDT and CDR2 YYEEEE come from the germline V gene. There are 18 residues in the CDR3. Losses at the gene ends were 1 base for V and 2 bases for J; bases not matched to a gene: 10. As DNA, the CDR3 is TGTGCCAGCAGCTTGCTTAAACTAGCGGCCGCAAACACCGGGGAGCTGTTTTTT. It yields the protein CASSLLKLAAANTGELFF.

A single count supports this clone. The chain links TRBV14 to TRBJ1-2; D call uncertain. This CDR3 region has 13 residues. Germline assignment: CDR1 SGHDN and CDR2 FVKESK. Trimming removed 1 base from V and 4 bases from J, with 7 bases in between. The CDR3 is CASSQGQVYGYTF. The CDR3 bases are TGTGCCAGCAGCCAAGGGCAGGTCTATGGCTACACCTTC.

The rearrangement joins TRBV12-3 or TRBV12-4 to TRBJ1-2; D is ambiguous. V lost 5 bases and J lost 7, with 11 bases in between. This CDR3 spans 12 amino acids. CDR3 in DNA: TGTGCCAGCAGTGCATCCCGGGCTGGCTACACCTTC. Its translation: CASSASRAGYTF.

The CDR3 sequence is CASSRDRAYNEQFF. In nucleotides, the CDR3 is TGTGCCAGTAGCCGGGACAGGGCCTACAATGAGCAGTTCTTC. The chain carries TRBV19 and TRBJ2-1, with 9 bases matching TRBD1. Germline CDR1 LNHDA, CDR2 SQIVND (reference sequence). The CDR3 covers 14 residues. Trimming at V came to 6 bases and at J to 2 bases, leaving 2 bases not matched to a gene.

This sequence joins TRBV11-2 and TRBJ2-1; the D gene is possibly TRBD1 (5 bases). The CDR3 runs 16 residues. Trimming stripped 0 bases from V and 5 bases from J, with 14 bases between. Germline V gives CDR1 SGHAT, CDR2 FQNNGV. The CDR3 DNA is TGTGCCAGCAGCTTAGATAGGGGATTCACGAACAATGAGCAGTTCTTC. Its translation is CASSLDRGFTNNEQFF.

This clone was seen a single time. The chain combines TRBV5-4 with TRBJ2-1, with 10 bases lining up with TRBD2. This CDR3 region has 16 residues. Per germline, CDR1 SGHNT and CDR2 YYREEE (reference sequence). V shed 0 bases and J 4 bases; nucleotides not matched to a gene: 4. The DNA for the CDR3 is TGTGCCAGCAGCTTGGATAGCGGGGGGAATTACAATGAGCAGTTCTTC. Translating it yields CASSLDSGGNYNEQFF.

On this clone itself: This sample includes further DNA sequences coding for the same CDR3. This chain links TRBV15 with TRBJ1-3; no reliable D call. The CDR3 length is 13 residues. Trimming removed 0 bases at V and 7 bases at J, with 7 bases between. Germline CDR1 and CDR2: LNHNV and YYDKDF (reference sequence). CDR3 in amino acids: CATSREGLNTIYF. The CDR3 DNA reads TGTGCCACCAGCAGAGAAGGGTTGAACACCATATATTTT.